Following are 11 T cell receptor beta chains from one sample sequenced in a study of T-cell reconstitution after alpha-beta-depleted transplantation in children. Researchers prepared the TCRbeta library using unique molecular identifiers, the study reports. MiXCR, run by TCRdb on the PCR reads, gives a single entry per CDR3 protein. In the table there are 600,000 to 700,000 distinct CDR3 sequences, approximately 16% of which are singletons. Sequencing was performed on PBMCs from the stem cell graft donor, taken from the stem cell graft. The receptor set was obtained from a human donor who donated a stem cell graft to a child with acute myeloid leukemia.

This chain joins TRBV4-3 and TRBJ2-7; TRBD2 aligns across 9 bases. CDR1 is LGHNA, CDR2 YSLEER, per germline. This CDR3 is built from 15 residues. Unmatched junction bases numbered 1, after V lost 1 base and J lost 0 bases. This CDR3 reads CASSQARGGSYEQYF. The CDR3 DNA reads TGCGCCAGCAGCCAAGCGCGGGGGGGCTCCTACGAGCAGTACTTC.

This clonotype was picked up a small number of times. The gene calls are TRBV27 and TRBJ2-1; 8 nucleotides line up with TRBD2. Trimming cost V 5 bases and J 8 bases; bases outside gene matches: 8. The germline gives CDR1 MNHEY, CDR2 SMNVEV (reference sequence). The CDR3 is 14 amino acids. Here the CDR3 DNA reads TGTGCCAGCAGTCGACGGGAGGGGGAGTATGAGCAGTTCTTC. Protein: CASSRREGEYEQFF.

This sequence joins TRBV11-2 and TRBJ2-7, with TRBD1 matching 8 bases. The CDR3 is 15 amino acids. Germline V lookup: CDR1 SGHAT, CDR2 FQNNGV. Trimming removed 4 bases from V and 1 base from J; junction bases left unmatched: 6. CDR3 residues: CASSWTGQGSYEQYV. CDR3 DNA: TGTGCCAGCAGCTGGACCGGACAGGGTTCCTACGAGCAGTACGTC.

This clonotype occurred many times. The rearrangement joins TRBV4-2 to TRBJ1-5; D is perhaps TRBD1 (5 bases). V dropped 0 bases and J dropped 3 bases, with 9 bases sitting between them. The CDR3 is made up of 15 amino acids. Germline values: CDR1 LGHNA, CDR2 YNFKEQ. The CDR3, as DNA: TGTGCCAGCAGCCAAGAGGGGCAGGTCAATCAGCCCCAGCATTTT. The encoded protein is CASSQEGQVNQPQHF.

The V and J genes are TRBV7-2 and TRBJ2-7, with 10 bases lining up with TRBD2. Per the germline V gene, CDR1 is SGHTA and CDR2 is FQGNSA. After removal of 3 bases from V and 4 bases from J, the junction contained 9 bases not matched to a gene. This CDR3 has 16 residues. CDR3 residues: CASSLKWASGGYEQYF. Here the CDR3 DNA reads TGTGCCAGCAGCTTGAAGTGGGCTAGCGGGGGTTACGAGCAGTACTTC.

This clonotype has ten or more counts. The chain carries TRBV15 and TRBJ1-4; tentatively, D is TRBD1 (5 bases). This CDR3 spans 15 amino acids. The V and J ends lost 3 bases and 7 bases respectively, with 15 bases between them. The germline gives CDR1 LNHNV, CDR2 YYDKDF (reference sequence). The CDR3 protein is CATSSRRGPSEKLFF. CDR3 sequence (DNA): TGTGCCACCAGCAGTCGACGGGGACCGAGTGAAAAACTGTTTTTT.

Ten or more counts support this clonotype. V gene TRBV12-3 or TRBV12-4 combines with J gene TRBJ2-2; D perhaps matches TRBD1 (5 bases). Between the trimmed V and J ends, which lost 2 bases and 4 bases, there was a span of 11 bases. The CDR3 consists of 15 residues. CDR3 sequence: CASSLRGLGTGELFF. CDR3 coding DNA: TGTGCCAGCAGTTTAAGGGGTCTGGGCACCGGGGAGCTGTTTTTT.

As regards this clonotype: This could be a read error, since a much larger clone is one nucleotide away. The chain combines TRBV20-1 with TRBJ2-5; D is possibly TRBD2 (6 bases). Germline lookup yields CDR1 DFQATT and CDR2 SNEGSKA (reference sequence). This CDR3 is built from 15 residues. CDR3 sequence (DNA): TGCAGTGCCCCCCCGCAGGCGGGGTACCAAGAGGCCCAGTACTTC. Residues: CSAPPQAGYQEAQYF.

DNA of the CDR3: TGTGCCACCAGCAGAGAGGATCAACGGACCGGGGAGCTGTTTTTT. Translating gives CATSREDQRTGELFF. The gene calls are TRBV15 and TRBJ2-2; D is undetermined. This CDR3 region has 15 residues. Trimming removed 0 bases from V and 5 bases from J, with 10 bases in between. Germline lookup yields CDR1 LNHNV and CDR2 YYDKDF (reference sequence).

The chain couples TRBV7-2 to TRBJ2-7; TRBD2 aligns across 7 bases. Germline loops: CDR1 SGHTA, CDR2 FQGNSA. The ends lost 1 base at V and 2 bases at J; junction bases unmatched: 5. CDR3 size: 15 residues. The CDR3 reads CASSLVFGGTYEQYV. In DNA form, the CDR3 reads TGTGCCAGCAGCTTAGTTTTCGGGGGGACCTACGAGCAGTACGTC.

This clonotype was counted between two and nine times. The CDR3 is CASSLSGVDQPQHF. In DNA, the CDR3 is TGTGCCAGCAGTCTCTCAGGTGTGGATCAGCCCCAGCATTTT. This chain connects TRBV27 to TRBJ1-5, with D uncertain. Germline values: CDR1 MNHEY, CDR2 SMNVEV (reference sequence). V lost 5 bases and J lost 5, with 13 bases in between. This CDR3 has 14 amino acids.